The sequence of this TCR beta chain was determined in a study of blood T cell repertoires in COVID-19. Overall study context: Researchers got acute and convalescent COVID-19 samples from the United States, Italy and Spain. Sources were T cells, B-cell-depleted T cells, or PBMCs; the material itself was cDNA or gDNA.

The ends were cut back, 2 bases at V and 4 bases at J, with 9 bases in the middle. The CDR3 is made up of 14 amino acids. Germline-derived CDR1 and CDR2 are MNHEY and SMNVEV (reference sequence). In the original workflow: Reference gene primers were amplified, and this amplification served to estimate nucleated cell counts. This table comes from immunoSEQ multiplex PCR, and its TCRdb copy is limited to in-frame clones, with some not included. V and J calls and clone size come straight from that table; D and trimming were deduced from the DNA. This repertoire shows just under 85,000 clones, more than 70% found once; its top ten account for over 15%.

The sample consisted of peripheral blood. The chain combines TRBV27 with TRBJ2-1; perhaps TRBD2 as D (5 bases). The source is a woman aged 55-70 years with acute or convalescent COVID-19. CDR3 region: CASSLRWEYNEQFF. CDR3 sequence (DNA): TGTGCCAGCAGTTTACGCTGGGAGTACAATGAGCAGTTCTTC.